The 9 T cell receptor beta chains in this list originate from one sample, sequenced in a study of cytomegalovirus exposure and HLA in healthy donors. The study ran its PCR with 60 Vbeta and 13 Jbeta primers. The repertoire was sequenced with immunoSEQ multiplex PCR; TCRdb's copy has only in-frame clones and lacks some. The table lists about 160,000 clones, roughly 88% of them singletons. Source material: PBMCs. These receptors were collected from a boy between 2 and 15 years old in good health and CMV-seronegative.

The chain's CDR3 is CASSSGRTGGSRTEAFF. CDR3 nucleotides: TGTGCCAGCAGCTCTGGGAGGACAGGGGGCAGCCGCACTGAAGCTTTCTTT. The chain uses TRBV9 and TRBJ1-1, with 11 positions matching TRBD1. The V and J ends lost 4 bases and 4 bases, in that order; junction bases with no gene match: 12. The germline V gene has CDR1 SGDLS and CDR2 YYNGEE. The CDR3 is 17 amino acids.

The chain is built from TRBV9 and TRBJ1-1; perhaps TRBD1 as D (5 bases). Germline assignment: CDR1 SGDLS and CDR2 YYNGEE. This CDR3 spans 14 amino acids. V was cut by 3 bases and J by 7 bases, with 16 bases left in between. As DNA, the CDR3 is TGTGCCAGCAGCGCCGACGCTACAGGAGTTGAAGCTTTCTTT. Its protein is CASSADATGVEAFF. The full variable domain, rest sourced from reference TRBV9 and TRBJ1-1, is DSGVTQTPKHLITATGQRVTLRCSPRSGDLSVYWYQQSLDQGLQFLIQYYNGEERAKGNILERFSAQQFPDLHSELNLSSLELGDSALYFCASSADATGVEAFFGQGTRLTVV.

Notes on this clone: One end of the junction varies from germline; a read error may be responsible. The V call is TRBV6-5, the J call TRBJ1-2; maybe TRBD1 (6 bases). In germline, CDR1 is MNHEY, CDR2 SVGAGI. This CDR3 has 13 residues. CDR3 in DNA: TGTGCCAGCAGTTCGACAGGAATCTATGGCTCCACCTTC. Protein product: CASSSTGIYGSTF.

This clone occurred once. For the CDR3, the DNA is TGTGCCAGCAGCTTAGATCGCAGGGTAGGCTCACCCCTCCACTTT. It codes for CASSLDRRVGSPLHF. The rearrangement joins TRBV7-2 to TRBJ1-6; tentatively, D is TRBD1 (5 bases). CDR3 length: 15 amino acids. V gave up 1 base and J gave up 10 bases, with 14 bases separating them. CDR1 and CDR2 (germline): SGHTA, FQGNSA.

The chain uses TRBV9 and TRBJ1-3; TRBD1 might be the D (5 bases). Germline V CDR1 and CDR2: SGDLS, YYNGEE. This CDR3 comprises 14 residues. Between the trimmed V and J ends, which lost 6 bases and 1 base, there was a span of 11 bases. The CDR3 is CASTTGPSGNTIYF. DNA of the CDR3: TGTGCCAGCACCACAGGCCCTTCTGGAAACACCATATATTTT.

This clone was seen only once. The chain recombines TRBV6-5 with TRBJ2-6; a possible D gene is TRBD1 (6 bases). V was pared by 7 bases and J by 2 bases, with 6 bases between. CDR1 is MNHEY, CDR2 SVGAGI, per germline. The CDR3 covers 13 residues. This CDR3 reads CASKGAGANVLTF. CDR3 nucleotides: TGTGCCAGCAAGGGGGCTGGGGCCAACGTCCTGACTTTC.

This chain uses TRBV9 with TRBJ2-7, with D uncertain. V lost 3 bases, J lost 3 bases, and 22 bases lay in between. This CDR3 has 17 residues. Germline V gene data show CDR1 as SGDLS and CDR2 as YYNGEE. In DNA, the CDR3 is TGTGCCAGCAGCGCCACCCAGGTCCCCTCTCAGATCTACGAGCAGTACGTC. Translated: CASSATQVPSQIYEQYV.

The rearrangement uses TRBV19 and TRBJ1-1; 7 bases map to TRBD1. Germline V gives CDR1 LNHDA, CDR2 SQIVND (reference sequence). The CDR3 runs 17 residues. Unmatched junction bases numbered 15, after V lost 7 bases and J lost 1 base. The CDR3 region is CASTPWGVGQSNTEAFF. The CDR3 bases are TGTGCCAGTACCCCATGGGGGGTGGGACAGTCGAACACTGAAGCTTTCTTT.

This rearrangement joins TRBV4-2 to TRBJ2-5; possible D gene TRBD2, 7 bases. V was clipped by 4 bases and J by 3 bases, with 18 bases between them. Per the germline V gene, CDR1 is LGHNA and CDR2 is YNFKEQ. The CDR3 consists of 16 residues. The CDR3 DNA follows: TGTGCCAGCAGCCCAAGGGGGGGAGGGCCAAAAGAGACCCAGTACTTC. Protein sequence: CASSPRGGGPKETQYF.